These 2 T cell receptor beta chains were sequenced from one sample in a study of blood T cell repertoires in COVID-19. Profiling relied on immunoSEQ multiplex PCR, and the TCRdb table lists in-frame clones only, not all of them. The sample has fewer than 25,000 clones; 80% to 95% are singletons. Sequencing was done on a sample of peripheral blood. These receptor sequences come from a woman aged 70-85 years with active COVID-19.

V gene TRBV11-3 combines with J gene TRBJ2-5; the D is unclear. Trimming removed 1 base at V and 5 bases at J, with 5 bases between. The germline CDR1 and CDR2 sequences are SGHNT and YENEEA. The CDR3 runs 12 residues. The CDR3 DNA follows: TGTGCCAGCAGCTTAGGCGAGGAGACCCAGTACTTC. It translates to CASSLGEETQYF. Supplemented by reference TRBV11-3 and TRBJ2-5, the full variable domain reads EAGVVQSPRYKIIEKKQPVAFWCNPISGHNTLYWYLQNLGQGPELLIRYENEEAVDDSQLPKDRFSAERLKGVDSTLKIQPAELGDSAVYLCASSLGEETQYFGPGTRLLVL.

This sequence joins TRBV18 and TRBJ1-6; D call uncertain. Looked up from germline, CDR1 is KGHSH and CDR2 is LQKENI. V was cut by 10 bases and J by 10 bases, with 23 bases left in between. CDR3 size: 15 residues. As DNA, the CDR3 is TGTGCCACCTCCGAGGGAGGGAGCCTCGCCTCACCCCTCCACTTT. Amino acid sequence: CATSEGGSLASPLHF.